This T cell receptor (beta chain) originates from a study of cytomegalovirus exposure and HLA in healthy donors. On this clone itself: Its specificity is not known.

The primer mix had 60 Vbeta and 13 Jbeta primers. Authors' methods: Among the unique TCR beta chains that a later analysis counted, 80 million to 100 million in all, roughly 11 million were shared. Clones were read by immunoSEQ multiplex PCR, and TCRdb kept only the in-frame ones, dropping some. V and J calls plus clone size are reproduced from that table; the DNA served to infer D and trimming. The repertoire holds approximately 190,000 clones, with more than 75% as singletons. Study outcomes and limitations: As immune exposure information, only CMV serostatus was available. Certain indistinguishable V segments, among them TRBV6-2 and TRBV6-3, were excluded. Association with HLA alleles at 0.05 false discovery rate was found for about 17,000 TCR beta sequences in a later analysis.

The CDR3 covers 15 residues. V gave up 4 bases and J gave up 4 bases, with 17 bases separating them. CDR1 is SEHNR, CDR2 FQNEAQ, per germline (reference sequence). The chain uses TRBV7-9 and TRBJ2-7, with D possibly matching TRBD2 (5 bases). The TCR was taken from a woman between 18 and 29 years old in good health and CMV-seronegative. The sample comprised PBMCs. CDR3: CASSSTYSPGYEQYF. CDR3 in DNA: TGTGCCAGCAGCTCGACGTATAGCCCGGGGTACGAGCAGTACTTC.